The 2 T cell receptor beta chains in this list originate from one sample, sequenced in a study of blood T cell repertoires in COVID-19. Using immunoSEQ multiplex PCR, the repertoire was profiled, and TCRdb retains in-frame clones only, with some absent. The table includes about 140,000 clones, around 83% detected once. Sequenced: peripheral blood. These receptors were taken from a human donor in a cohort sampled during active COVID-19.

The CDR3 DNA reads TGTGCCAGTAGTATGGGGCAGAGTAGGGGGGGGCGACAGCAAGAGACCCAGTACTTC. Translated, it gives CASSMGQSRGGRQQETQYF. The chain carries TRBV19 and TRBJ2-5, with a weak D call TRBD2 (7 bases). Between the trimmed V and J ends, which lost 3 bases and 2 bases, there was a span of 25 bases. Germline loops: CDR1 LNHDA, CDR2 SQIVND (reference sequence). This CDR3 region has 19 residues.

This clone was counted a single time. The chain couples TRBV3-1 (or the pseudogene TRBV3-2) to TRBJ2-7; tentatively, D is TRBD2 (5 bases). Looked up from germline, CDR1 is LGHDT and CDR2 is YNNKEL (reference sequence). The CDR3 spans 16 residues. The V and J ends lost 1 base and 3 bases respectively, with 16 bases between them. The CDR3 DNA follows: TGTGCCAGCAGCCAAGGTATAGCGAGGAATCACTACGAGCAGTACTTC. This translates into CASSQGIARNHYEQYF.